A selection of T cell receptor beta chains follows, all from one sample in a study of T cell responses to AZD1222 COVID-19 vaccine. Assay: immunoSEQ multiplex PCR; the TCRdb copy retains only in-frame clones and omits some. The sample includes about 110,000 clones, about nine tenths seen only once; the top ten take around 7.6%. The specimen was peripheral blood, collected 28 days after the second AZD1222 dose. All receptors derive from an adult who received the AZD1222 COVID-19 vaccine. The CDR3 runs from the conserved cysteine through the conserved F or W. D genes are given only for firm matches. The size of a clone is reported for some rows only, either as once, few or many, or as a class for expanded clones.

CDR3 DNA,CDR3 protein,D gene,clone size,J gene,V gene
TGTGCCAGCAGGGCCCTCGGGGAGACCCAGTACTTC,CASRALGETQYF,-,-,TRBJ2-5,TRBV7-9
TGTGCCAGCAGGGGGGTTGCCGAAAAACTGTTTTTT,CASRGVAEKLFF,-,-,TRBJ1-4,TRBV7-9
TGTGCCAGCACCTTCGTGCTAGCGGGGGGGGGTGAGCAGTTCTTC,CASTFVLAGGGEQFF,TRBD2,-,TRBJ2-1,TRBV6-5
TGTGCCAGCAGCCCCGGGGGACCTGGCTACACCTTC,CASSPGGPGYTF,-,-,TRBJ1-2,TRBV7-8
TGTGCCAGCAGCCTTAACTATGGCTACACCTTC,CASSLNYGYTF,-,-,TRBJ1-2,TRBV5-6
TGTGCCAGCAGCCAAGGTCTAGTCCCGAACACCGGGGAGCTGTTTTTT,CASSQGLVPNTGELFF,-,once,TRBJ2-2,TRBV3-1/TRBV3-2
TGTGCCAGCAGTTTGGGGCGTACCTACGAGCAGTACTTC,CASSLGRTYEQYF,-,-,TRBJ2-7,TRBV27
TGTGCCAGCAGCTTCGGCGGGGACTCTGGAAACACCATATATTTT,CASSFGGDSGNTIYF,-,-,TRBJ1-3,TRBV5-4
TGCGCCAGCAGCTTTCAGGGGGCAACAGATACGCAGTATTTT,CASSFQGATDTQYF,TRBD1,-,TRBJ2-3,TRBV4-1
TGTGCCAGTAGTAGTTTAGCTCGGACGAGGGATGGCACTGAAGCTTTCTTT,CASSSLARTRDGTEAFF,-,-,TRBJ1-1,TRBV19
TGTGCCAGTAGTGCAGGGGACGACACCGGGGAGCTGTTTTTT,CASSAGDDTGELFF,-,-,TRBJ2-2,TRBV6-4
TGTGCCAGCAGCCCGAACCAGCGTACTCAGCCCCAGCATTTT,CASSPNQRTQPQHF,-,-,TRBJ1-5,TRBV3-1/TRBV3-2
TGTGCCAGCAGTGATGAGAGGGGTGGATCCTACGAGCAGTACTTC,CASSDERGGSYEQYF,-,once,TRBJ2-7,TRBV2
TGTGCCAGCAGCGTAGGTTTGAGACAGGGCTCCTACGAGCAGTACTTC,CASSVGLRQGSYEQYF,TRBD1,-,TRBJ2-7,TRBV9
TGTGCCAGCAGCTTAGGTCCCGGCGAGCAGTACTTC,CASSLGPGEQYF,-,-,TRBJ2-7,TRBV11-2
TGTGCCAGCAGCGTCCAGGGTGGGTTTGAAGAGACCCAGTACTTC,CASSVQGGFEETQYF,-,-,TRBJ2-5,TRBV9
TGTGCCAGTAGTAACAGGGGGGTTTCTGAAGCTTTCTTT,CASSNRGVSEAFF,TRBD1,-,TRBJ1-1,TRBV19
TGCAGCGTACAGTGGTCTAATAATTCACCCCTCCACTTT,CSVQWSNNSPLHF,-,-,TRBJ1-6,TRBV29-1
TGTGCCAGCAGCTTAGATCGGGCGGCGGGGGCGAACAATGAGCAGTTCTTC,CASSLDRAAGANNEQFF,-,-,TRBJ2-1,TRBV11-2
TGTGCCAGCAGTTACATCTGGACAGGGGATAACACTGAAGCTTTCTTT,CASSYIWTGDNTEAFF,TRBD1,-,TRBJ1-1,TRBV6-2/TRBV6-3
TGTGCCAGTAGTCGCACAGGCGAGAGGAACACCATATATTTT,CASSRTGERNTIYF,-,-,TRBJ1-3,TRBV19
TGTGCCAGCAGGCGAAGCGCGGCTATGGACTATGGCTACACCTTC,CASRRSAAMDYGYTF,-,-,TRBJ1-2,TRBV6-5
TGCGCCAGCAGCCCCGGAGAGAGGGGCGAGCAGTACTTC,CASSPGERGEQYF,-,-,TRBJ2-7,TRBV5-1
TGTGCCAGCAGTGAATGGGGGGCACTGGAAAAACTGTTTTTT,CASSEWGALEKLFF,-,-,TRBJ1-4,TRBV6-1
TGTGCCAGTAGTTTGGAGGGAGGAATCTCCACTGAAGCTTTCTTT,CASSLEGGISTEAFF,-,-,TRBJ1-1,TRBV19
TGTGCCAGCAGCTTAGCCTTAGCGGGGGCCAGTACAGATACGCAGTATTTT,CASSLALAGASTDTQYF,TRBD2,-,TRBJ2-3,TRBV7-9
TGTGCCAGCTTCGGGAACACTGAAGCTTTCTTT,CASFGNTEAFF,-,-,TRBJ1-1,TRBV3-1/TRBV3-2
TGTGCCAGCAGCAAAGTCGGAGGGGATATCTCCTATAATTCACCCCTCCACTTT,CASSKVGGDISYNSPLHF,-,-,TRBJ1-6,TRBV21-1
TGTGCCAGCAGCTTGGGAATGGGGACCCATCAGCCCCAGCATTTT,CASSLGMGTHQPQHF,-,-,TRBJ1-5,TRBV5-6
TGTGCCAGCAGCCAAAATCCCCCGCGATCCTACGAGCAGTACTTC,CASSQNPPRSYEQYF,-,-,TRBJ2-7,TRBV3-1/TRBV3-2
TGTGCCAGCAGAACACAGGGATGGACAGATACGCAGTATTTT,CASRTQGWTDTQYF,-,-,TRBJ2-3,TRBV6-5
TGTGCCAGCAGCCAAGGGACAGGGGGAAATCAGCCCCAGCATTTT,CASSQGTGGNQPQHF,TRBD1,-,TRBJ1-5,TRBV3-1/TRBV3-2
TGTGCCAGCAGCCCCGGAGGACAGGGGCGGCAGTACTTC,CASSPGGQGRQYF,TRBD1,-,TRBJ2-7,TRBV3-1/TRBV3-2
TGTGCCAGCAGTGATTCCGGTCACACCGGGGAGCTGTTTTTT,CASSDSGHTGELFF,-,-,TRBJ2-2,TRBV2
TGTGCCAGCACCCCATTCCGGGGAACACGATCACCTAATTCTAATGAAAAACTGTTTTTT,CASTPFRGTRSPNSNEKLFF,-,few,TRBJ1-4,TRBV7-9
TGTGCCAGCAGCGGAGACCGAGCGGGGGCCCCATACGAGCAGTACTTC,CASSGDRAGAPYEQYF,TRBD2,-,TRBJ2-7,TRBV6-2/TRBV6-3
TGCGCCAGCAGCTTAACAACAGGGGGCGACTATGGCTACACCTTC,CASSLTTGGDYGYTF,TRBD1,-,TRBJ1-2,TRBV5-1
TGTGCCAGCAGCCAATTCGATGGGGGCAATCAGCCCCAGCATTTT,CASSQFDGGNQPQHF,-,-,TRBJ1-5,TRBV16
TGTGCCAGCTCCGGGACTATAGTGGCTGAGCAGTTCTTC,CASSGTIVAEQFF,TRBD2,-,TRBJ2-1,TRBV18
TGTGCCAGCAGTTTAAAGGGGGCAGTTGGTCAGCCCCAGCATTTT,CASSLKGAVGQPQHF,TRBD1,-,TRBJ1-5,TRBV27
TGTGCCAGCTCCCGACAGGACGATCAGCCCCAGCATTTT,CASSRQDDQPQHF,-,-,TRBJ1-5,TRBV9
TGTGCCAGTAGTATAGGACAGGGCCGAAGCACAGATACGCAGTATTTT,CASSIGQGRSTDTQYF,TRBD1,-,TRBJ2-3,TRBV19
TGTGCCAGCAGCCTCGACATCTTCGGTGACTACACCTTC,CASSLDIFGDYTF,-,-,TRBJ1-2,TRBV2
TGTGCCAGCAGCCCTCGCGACAGGGACTACGAGCAGTACTTC,CASSPRDRDYEQYF,TRBD1,-,TRBJ2-7,TRBV11-3
TGCGCCAGCAGCTGGCCACAAGGCAATGAGCAGTTCTTC,CASSWPQGNEQFF,-,-,TRBJ2-1,TRBV5-1
TGCGCCAGCAGCCACGGACAGGGTGCCTACAATGAGCAGTTCTTC,CASSHGQGAYNEQFF,TRBD1,-,TRBJ2-1,TRBV4-1